This TCR beta chain came from a study of blood T cell repertoires in COVID-19 (dated by TCRdb to about 2020). Notes on the research overall: Samples covering the acute and convalescent phases of COVID-19 were provided by collaborators in the United States, Italy and Spain. Nearly every sample came with metadata listing a de-identified subject ID, COVID-19 status, age in years and sex. The repertoires were released in a freely available public database intended as a resource for research on the immune response to SARS-CoV-2. The samples were drawn from two sources: the first 160 participants of the ongoing ImmuneRACE study, and 1,254 subjects contributed by 6 global collaborators. Where available, HLA class I and class II types were obtained from metadata supplied by the sample provider rather than from assay-based typing. Deeply sampled blood TCRbeta repertoires from subjects exposed to, actively infected with, or recovered from COVID-19 were included in the dataset. The prospective study material was composed of cDNA or gDNA derived from T cells, B-cell-depleted T cells, or PBMCs.

Cut back by 0 bases and 4 bases, the V and J ends lie 21 bases apart. CDR1 and CDR2 were assigned from the germline V gene as LGHNT and FRNRAP. The CDR3 contains 18 residues, cysteine and phenylalanine counted. Left in the record is the CDR3 DNA by itself, 54 bases read in frame from the first base. TCRbeta CDR3 regions were amplified from genomic DNA using the immunoSEQ Assay, a bias-controlled multiplex PCR. The paper's processing steps were these. Nucleated cell counts per sample were estimated from amplification of reference gene primers within the assay. To quantify the absolute abundance of each unique TCRbeta CDR3 rearrangement, sequence reads were collapsed and filtered. Productive Simpson clonality was computed per sample as the square root of Simpson's diversity index over productive rearrangements. Not all clones reach the TCRdb copy of this immuneACCESS table, which keeps in-frame sequences only. Checked studies attribute under half of the gap to unresolved V genes and leave the rest unexplained. V, J and clone size reflect that table, while D and trimming were determined from the DNA. The sample table shows 300,000 to 450,000 clones, and roughly 80% are seen once. The ten largest account for roughly 1.2% of the sample.

This clone appeared a single time. This receptor's antigen is unknown. Qualities for individual bases were not recorded, and no much larger clone is one base off. Paper-wide results and their limitations: The quantity of clinical and demographic metadata differed by source and by participant and was supplied without curation.

The collaborating institutions used their own protocols to collect whole blood in K2EDTA tubes. For TCRbeta analysis, collaborators shipped samples as frozen whole blood, isolated PBMCs, or DNA extracted from either of those sample types. The chain is assembled from TRBV12-5 and TRBJ1-2, and possibly TRBD1, on 6 matching bases. The sample comprised peripheral blood. The TCR was taken from a human donor with acute or convalescent COVID-19. The donor label of this sample is uncertain. The CDR3 corresponds to CASGLVGGRALASYGYTF. The DNA sequence reads TGTGCTAGTGGTTTGGTAGGGGGAAGAGCTTTGGCGAGCTATGGCTACACCTTC.